The 8 T cell receptor beta chains in this list originate from one sample, sequenced in a study of blood T cell repertoires in COVID-19. Repertoires were generated with immunoSEQ multiplex PCR, while TCRdb's copy carries only in-frame clones and drops some. Here the sample spans under 550,000 clones, around 90% being singletons. The sequencing input was peripheral blood. These receptors were collected from a man younger than 35 with COVID-19, enrolled during active disease.

V and J are TRBV6-4 and TRBJ1-6, with no clear D. The CDR3 is made up of 15 amino acids. V lost 2 bases and J lost 9, with 14 bases in between. The germline gives CDR1 MRHNA, CDR2 SNTAGT. This CDR3 reads CASSDRSGFGSPLHF. CDR3 in DNA: TGTGCCAGCAGTGACAGGTCGGGGTTTGGTTCACCCCTCCACTTT.

The chain combines TRBV7-9 with TRBJ2-5; D may be TRBD2 (5 bases). V lost 4 bases to trimming and J lost 2 bases, with 20 bases between them. The CDR3 is made up of 17 amino acids. Germline values: CDR1 SEHNR, CDR2 FQNEAQ (reference sequence). The CDR3 DNA reads as TGTGCCAGCAGCTCTACCTCTGGTAGGGAGTCACAAGAGACCCAGTACTTC. Protein sequence: CASSSTSGRESQETQYF.

This clone came up once. The chain couples TRBV11-2 to TRBJ2-6, with D tentatively TRBD1 (5 bases). The CDR3 extends over 16 amino acids. Trimming shortened V by 5 bases and J by 4 bases, and 15 bases separated the two germline ends. Looked up from germline, CDR1 is SGHAT and CDR2 is FQNNGV. The CDR3 loop reads CASSPVWGAGANVLTF. The DNA for the CDR3 is TGTGCCAGCAGCCCGGTTTGGGGCGCGGGGGCCAACGTCCTGACTTTC.

This sequence joins TRBV7-8 and TRBJ2-7; tentatively, D is TRBD2 (7 bases). CDR1 and CDR2 from the germline V gene are SGHVS and FQNEAQ. The CDR3 is 16 residues long. V dropped 5 bases and J dropped 6 bases, with 23 bases sitting between them. Here the CDR3 DNA reads TGTGCCAGCAGCCCAGCGGTCAGGGGACTACCCTCCGAGCAGTACTTC. It translates to CASSPAVRGLPSEQYF.

The rearrangement links TRBV19 to TRBJ1-1, with TRBD1 as a possible D gene (6 bases). The CDR3 consists of 12 residues. V shed 7 bases and J shed 4 bases, with 10 bases lying between them. Germline values: CDR1 LNHDA, CDR2 SQIVND (reference sequence). CDR3 region: CASTQGTTEAFF. DNA for the CDR3: TGTGCCAGTACGCAGGGGACCACTGAAGCTTTCTTT.

The chain links TRBV7-9 to TRBJ2-6; D ambiguous. Germline V CDR1 and CDR2: SEHNR, FQNEAQ (reference sequence). V lost 5 bases and J lost 0, with 8 bases in between. The CDR3 is 15 amino acids. For the CDR3, the DNA is TGTGCCAGCAGCCCCGACTTCTCTGGGGCCAACGTCCTGACTTTC. It is translated as CASSPDFSGANVLTF.

The V gene is TRBV10-3, the J gene TRBJ2-3; possible D gene TRBD2, 5 bases. The CDR3 is 15 residues long. The V and J ends lost 2 bases and 5 bases respectively, with 14 bases between them. Germline V gene data show CDR1 as ENHRY and CDR2 as SYGVKD. The CDR3 nucleotides are TGTGCCATCAGTGAGGGGAGAAGGGTTGGAGATACGCAGTATTTT. Its translation is CAISEGRRVGDTQYF.

Here the CDR3 reads CASSPRATDTQYF. The CDR3 region has the DNA TGTGCCAGCTCACCGAGGGCCACAGATACGCAGTATTTT. The rearrangement joins TRBV18 to TRBJ2-3; perhaps TRBD2 as D (5 bases). Germline V gene lookup returns CDR1 KGHSH and CDR2 LQKENI. V was shortened by 3 bases and J by 2 bases, with 6 bases between the two germline ends. This CDR3 has 13 residues.